This TCR beta chain was identified in a study of blood T cell repertoires in COVID-19. Germline values: CDR1 MNHEY, CDR2 SVGAGI. This CDR3 comprises 15 residues. Trimming took 5 bases from V and 10 from J; bases not matched to a gene: 10. Study processing details: Reference gene primer amplification yielded estimated nucleated cell counts. Method: immunoSEQ multiplex PCR; TCRdb's copy keeps in-frame clones and lacks some. D and trimming were read from the DNA, whereas the V and J calls and clone size are those reported in that table. The table lists about 150,000 clones, about 87% of them singletons. Specimen: peripheral blood. The genes are TRBV6-5 and TRBJ1-6; 8 positions agree with TRBD1. The source is a woman aged 80 or over with COVID-19, enrolled during active disease. For the CDR3, the DNA is TGTGCCAGCAGTCCCGGACAGGGTGGTTTGTCACCCCTCCACTTT. It yields the protein CASSPGQGGLSPLHF.